A single T cell receptor (beta chain) is shown here with its context. Its antigen remains unknown. The sample originates from a study of shared clonotypes between healthy human individuals. Findings and caveats of the study: Sharing across several donors was seen in roughly 5.2% of naive CD4 clonotypes. Sequencing depth was predicted to influence how clonotypes are shared among donors.

Profiling relied on immunoSEQ multiplex PCR, and the TCRdb table lists in-frame clones only, not all of them. The sample records about 2 million clones, 85% to 95% being singletons. With 0 bases removed from V and 5 bases from J, the gap between germline ends came to 15 bases. The length of the CDR3 is 16 residues. Germline CDR1 and CDR2: SGDLS and YYNGEE. Sequencing was carried out using naive CD4+ T cells sorted from blood. The subset was: CD45RA+ positively selected. The V gene is TRBV9, the J gene TRBJ2-1; D call uncertain. The TCR originated in a man aged 18 to 30 in good health. Here the CDR3 DNA reads TGTGCCAGCAGCGTAGAGGCGAGAGGAGCGCACAATGAGCAGTTCTTC. This codes for CASSVEARGAHNEQFF.